The present T cell receptor (beta chain) was sequenced within a study of identical twins (dated by TCRdb to 2016 to 2018). For context, the study as a whole: TCR alpha and beta repertoires from monozygotic twins, unrelated adults of various ages and cord blood were deep-sequenced to test whether fetal clonotypes persist. To rule out contamination, replicate twin experiments were performed at different times with different library preparation protocols.

General study outcomes and caveats: Fewer insertions were carried by abundant cord blood beta clonotypes; a weaker similar trend was observed in young adult naive repertoires, while no such trend was observed in memory repertoires. Zero-insertion analyses could be partly confounded by invariant T cells such as MAIT and iNKT, though diverse VJ usage argued against such confounding for most clonotypes. A weaker excess of twin sharing was found in beta out-of-frame sequences because the signal-to-noise ratio was lowered by fewer shared sequences. In monozygotic twins, recombination models systematically underestimated out-of-frame TCR alpha sharing, but the models matched the sharing seen between unrelated individuals. Conclusions relied on cross-sectional statistical analysis, since the same donors could not be followed over many years. Compared with coincidental sharing between unrelated individuals, an excess of low generation-probability sequences was observed among out-of-frame TCR alpha sequences shared between twins.

All donors were healthy Caucasians. The twin cohort comprised three pairs of female monozygotic twins, all aged roughly 18 to 30 years. CD4+ and CD8+ T cell populations were isolated with positive isolation kits from Invitrogen. Libraries came from 5' RACE. The listed sequencing device is Illumina HiSeq 2000. A universal primer binding site was added through template switching, and the final cDNA carried a unique molecular identifier so that TCR cDNA molecules could be counted accurately. Specific primers in the conserved constant-segment region were used to synthesize first-strand cDNA for TCR alpha and beta chains. Each cDNA library was double barcoded, with a SMART-Mk sample barcode plus Illumina barcodes, to control for contamination. TruSeq adapter sequences along with Illumina sample barcodes were introduced in two successive PCR steps. The Illumina HiSeq platform was used with custom primers to sequence TCR alpha and beta cDNA libraries. The study's own analysis went as follows. MiGEC processed the raw reads to extract unique molecular identifiers, while MiXCR was used to determine the CDR3 positions. For each individual, recombination models were inferred using an EM algorithm with the repgenHMM and IGoR tools. Shared clonotypes were analyzed with the tcR package in R, and sharing was normalized by the product of cloneset sizes. To study raw recombination free of thymic and clonal selection effects, out-of-frame nonproductive sequences were analyzed. TCRdb itself trimmed the public reads at Q25 with fastp, ran MiXCR and retained productive beta chains. Records with the same CDR3 protein are collapsed into one entry carrying the most frequent genes and DNA. The V and J calls were determined by TCRdb, not by the authors. Present in this sample are 400,000 to 650,000 distinct CDR3 sequences, under 25% of which were seen just once. Under 0.95% of the sample is taken by the ten largest.

This clonotype was seen at least ten times. Its binding antigen is unknown. Nothing much larger sits one base from this clone, and base qualities are not available. The CDR3 spans 13 residues, from the cysteine through the phenylalanine. The read is trimmed to its CDR3 DNA, 39 bases read in frame from base 1. As encoded in the germline V gene (reference sequence), CDR1 is DFQATT while CDR2 is SNEGSKA. Relative to germline, V is 4 bases shorter and J is 5 bases shorter, with 14 bases between their ends. A further study also used this sample, focusing on T cells expressing NK-cell markers. As noted in the second study: Under 10 donors provided sorted CD3+CD56+NKG2C+, CD3+CD56+NKG2C- and CD3+CD56-NKG2C+ T-cell subsets, whose TCR beta-chain repertoires were profiled. Among the eight sequenced donors, only one was HCMV-seronegative, while the other seven were HCMV-seropositive. To restrict sorting to alphabetaTCR-expressing T cells, an anti-gammadeltaTCR antibody was added in several experiments. In 6 or 7 donors, the dominant CD3+CD56+NKG2C+ clonotypes ranked among the top 10 CD8+ clonotypes, making up roughly 1.0-8% of CD8+ T cells. Those dominant clonotypes were again the most abundant among CD3+CD56-NKG2C+ cells in a few donors, at about 25-65%. It remained unclear whether the expanded NKG2C-expressing T cell clones were specific for HCMV antigens. The study sequenced eight donors, all healthy volunteers chosen at random: three men and five women. To determine HCMV serostatus, a commercial ELISA kit was used to detect HCMV-specific IgG in serum. Reads were demultiplexed and grouped by UMI with MIGEC, and clonotypes were assembled and quantified with MiTCR. To exclude erroneous sequences, only TCR cDNA sequences supported by at least two reads were retained. The tcR package was used for downstream repertoire analysis, and clonotypes were matched between fractions using CDR3 nucleotide sequence together with V segment. VDJmatch was used to annotate antigen specificity against VDJdb, with one amino acid substitution in CDR3 permitted.

This receptor was identified in a woman aged 18-30 years in good health. The rearrangement combines TRBV20-1 with TRBJ2-5; TRBD2 could be the D gene, as 6 bases match. Sequencing was carried out using CD4+ T cells sorted from blood. CDR3 loop: CSANRGGMETQYF. Read as DNA, the sequence is TGCAGTGCTAACCGGGGCGGGATGGAGACCCAGTACTTC.